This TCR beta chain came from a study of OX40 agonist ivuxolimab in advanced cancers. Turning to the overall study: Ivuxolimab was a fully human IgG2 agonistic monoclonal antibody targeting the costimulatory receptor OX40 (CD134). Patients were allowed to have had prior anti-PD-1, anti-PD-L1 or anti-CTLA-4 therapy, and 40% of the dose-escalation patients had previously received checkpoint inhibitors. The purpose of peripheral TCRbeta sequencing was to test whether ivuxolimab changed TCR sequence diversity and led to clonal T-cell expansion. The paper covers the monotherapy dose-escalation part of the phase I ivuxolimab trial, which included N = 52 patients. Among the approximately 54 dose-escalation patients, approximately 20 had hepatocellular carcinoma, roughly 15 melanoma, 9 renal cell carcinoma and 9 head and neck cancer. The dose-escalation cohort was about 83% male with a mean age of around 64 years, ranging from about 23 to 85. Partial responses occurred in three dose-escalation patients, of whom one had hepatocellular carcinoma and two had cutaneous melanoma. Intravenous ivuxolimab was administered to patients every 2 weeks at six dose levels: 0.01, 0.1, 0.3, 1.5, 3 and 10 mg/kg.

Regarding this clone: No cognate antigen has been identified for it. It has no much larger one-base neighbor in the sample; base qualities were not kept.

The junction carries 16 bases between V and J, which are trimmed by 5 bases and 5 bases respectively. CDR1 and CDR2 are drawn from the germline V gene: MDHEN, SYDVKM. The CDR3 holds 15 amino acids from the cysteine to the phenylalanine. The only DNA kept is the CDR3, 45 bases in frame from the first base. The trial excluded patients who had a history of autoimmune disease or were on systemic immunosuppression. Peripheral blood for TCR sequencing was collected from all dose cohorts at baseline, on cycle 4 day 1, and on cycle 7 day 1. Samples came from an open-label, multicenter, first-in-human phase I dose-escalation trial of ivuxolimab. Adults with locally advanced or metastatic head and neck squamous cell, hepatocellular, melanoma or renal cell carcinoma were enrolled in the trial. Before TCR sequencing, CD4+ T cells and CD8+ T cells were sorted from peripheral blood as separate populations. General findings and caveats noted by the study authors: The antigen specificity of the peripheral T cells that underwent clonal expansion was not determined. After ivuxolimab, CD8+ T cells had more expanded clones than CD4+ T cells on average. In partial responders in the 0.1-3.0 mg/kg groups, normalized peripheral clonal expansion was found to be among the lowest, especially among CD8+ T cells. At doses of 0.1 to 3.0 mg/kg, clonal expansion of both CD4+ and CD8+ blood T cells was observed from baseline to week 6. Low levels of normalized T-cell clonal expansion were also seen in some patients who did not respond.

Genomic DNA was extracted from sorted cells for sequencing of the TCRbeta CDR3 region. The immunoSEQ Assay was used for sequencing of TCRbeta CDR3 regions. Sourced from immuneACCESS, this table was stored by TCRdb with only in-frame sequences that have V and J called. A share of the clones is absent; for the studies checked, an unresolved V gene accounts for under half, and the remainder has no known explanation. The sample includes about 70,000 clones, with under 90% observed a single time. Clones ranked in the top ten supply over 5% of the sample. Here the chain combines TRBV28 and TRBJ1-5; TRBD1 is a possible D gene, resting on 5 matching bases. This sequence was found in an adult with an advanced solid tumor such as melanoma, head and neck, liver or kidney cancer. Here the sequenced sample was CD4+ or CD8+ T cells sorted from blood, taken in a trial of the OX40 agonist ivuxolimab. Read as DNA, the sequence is TGTGCCAGCAGTAAAAGGACGGGAGGGGATCAGCCCCAGCATTTT. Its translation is CASSKRTGGDQPQHF.